This T cell receptor (beta chain) was recovered during a study of T cell responses to AZD1222 COVID-19 vaccine. Repertoires were generated with immunoSEQ multiplex PCR, while TCRdb's copy carries only in-frame clones and drops some. Of about 100,000 clones listed, over 75% are singletons. This clone was seen once. Its antigen is undetermined. CDR1 is SEHNR, CDR2 FQNEAQ, per germline (reference sequence). The CDR3 length is 15 residues. Trimming took 5 bases from V and 8 from J, leaving 16 bases between them. General observations from the study: Only six people who got AZD1222 tested seropositive at baseline. In all cases, repertoires were sampled only after the peak T cell response. A reported finding is that nearly half of spike-specific TCRs target unmutated variant regions.

The chain is built from TRBV7-9 and TRBJ1-6, with D possibly being TRBD1 (6 bases). The origin of this receptor is an adult who received the AZD1222 COVID-19 vaccine. The input for sequencing was peripheral blood, taken 28 days after the second AZD1222 dose. CDR3 sequence reads: CASSHLRQADSPLHF. The CDR3 nucleotides read TGTGCCAGCAGCCACCTTCGACAGGCCGATTCACCCCTCCACTTT.